The next 5 T cell receptor beta chains were all read from a single sample in a study of memory CD4+ T cells and cytomegalovirus serostatus. Some clones are missing from TCRdb's copy, which holds only in-frame ones; the method was immunoSEQ multiplex PCR. This table has about 53,000 clones, roughly three quarters appearing once. Single viable CD3+CD4+CD8-CD45RO+ cells were sorted as the memory CD4+ T cells. Input material: memory CD4+ T cells from blood. The receptor set was obtained from an adult in good health and CMV-seronegative.

This clone was seen a single time. The chain uses TRBV20-1 and TRBJ2-5; D not certain. This CDR3 contains 10 residues. V shed 3 bases and J shed 5 bases, with 4 bases lying between them. Germline CDR1 is DFQATT and CDR2 is SNEGSKA (reference sequence). CDR3 in amino acids: CSASGETQYF. CDR3 in DNA: TGCAGTGCTAGTGGGGAGACCCAGTACTTC.

The chain carries TRBV2 and TRBJ2-7, with D tentatively TRBD1 (5 bases). Germline loops: CDR1 SNHLY, CDR2 FYNNEI. This CDR3 spans 14 amino acids. Trimming shortened V by 5 bases and J by 0 bases, and 11 bases separated the two germline ends. CDR3 amino acids: CASSLQGSSYEQYF. The CDR3, as DNA: TGTGCCAGCAGTTTGCAGGGAAGCTCCTACGAGCAGTACTTC.

The rearrangement joins TRBV30 to TRBJ1-2; no definite D call. Germline loops: CDR1 GTSNPN, CDR2 SVGIG (reference sequence). This CDR3 has 13 amino acids. V shed 1 base and J shed 3 bases, with 9 bases lying between them. The CDR3 protein is CAWSGGRDYGYTF. The CDR3 nucleotides read TGTGCCTGGAGTGGAGGGCGCGACTATGGCTACACCTTC.

This chain uses TRBV5-6 with TRBJ2-7; D unclear. Germline CDR1 SGHDT, CDR2 YYEEEE. The CDR3 extends over 12 amino acids. The V and J ends lost 1 base and 4 bases respectively, with 6 bases between them. In DNA, the CDR3 is TGTGCCAGCAGCTTGTCGCGGTACGAGCAGTACTTC. This codes for CASSLSRYEQYF.

The rearrangement uses TRBV5-3 and TRBJ1-6; no clear D gene. TRBV5-3 is given ORF status, its function remaining uncertain. The CDR3 spans 14 residues. The V and J ends lost 1 base and 3 bases respectively, with 5 bases between them. The CDR3 loop is CARSLRIYNSPLHF. Written as DNA, the CDR3 is TGTGCCAGAAGCTTGAGGATCTATAATTCACCCCTCCACTTT.